This TCR beta chain derives from a study of CD8 T cells in Susac syndrome. Background on the study: Within the group of sequenced Susac syndrome patients, about 6 had active disease and 8 or 9 were in remission. Broader study findings: Clonal expansion was not observed in the Susac syndrome CD4+ T cell repertoires.

TCR beta sequences were obtained from blood CD8+ and CD4+ T cells. As for this clonotype: What it recognizes is unknown.

The V gene's germline CDR1 is SGHAT and CDR2 FQNNGV. The ends were cut back, 1 base at V and 4 bases at J, with 3 bases in the middle. The CDR3 consists of 12 residues. Reverse transcription of roughly 0.5 to 1 ug RNA was performed with random hexamers. The TCR beta CDR3 was amplified by immunoSEQ multiplex PCR across 54 Vbeta, 13 Jbeta. From the immunoSEQ multiplex PCR reads, TCRdb called clonotypes with MiXCR, one entry per CDR3 protein. Seen here are about 190,000 distinct CDR3 sequences, around 90% observed once, and the top ten hold 0.085% to 0.09%. The rearrangement joins TRBV11-2 to TRBJ2-3, with no clear D. Specimen: CD4+ T cells from PBMCs. This TCR was recovered from a human donor with Susac syndrome. CDR3 sequence reads: CASSLVPDTQYF. Written as DNA, the CDR3 is TGTGCCAGCAGCTTAGTCCCAGATACGCAGTATTTT.